The rows below give T cell receptor beta chains drawn from one sample of a study of CD8 T cells in Susac syndrome. TCRdb fed the immunoSEQ multiplex PCR reads into MiXCR, producing one record per CDR3 protein. The table shows around 300,000 distinct CDR3 sequences, with about 88% occurring only once. The sequenced sample consisted of CD8+ T cells from PBMCs. The receptors stem from a human donor with multiple sclerosis. Each CDR3 is given with its conserved first and last residue. D genes are given only for firm matches. Part of the rows lack a size; the others show once, few, many or a class for expanded clones.

J gene	V gene	D gene	clone size	CDR3 protein	CDR3 DNA
TRBJ2-7	TRBV6-6	-	-	CASSYGGFDEQYF	TGTGCCAGCAGTTACGGGGGTTTCGACGAGCAGTACTTC
TRBJ2-3	TRBV5-1	TRBD2	-	CASTTYGSSGSTDTQYF	TGCGCCAGCACCACTTACGGGAGTAGCGGGAGCACAGATACGCAGTATTTT
TRBJ2-3	TRBV7-2	-	-	CASSLGARGTDTQYF	TGTGCCAGCAGCTTAGGGGCCCGCGGCACAGATACGCAGTATTTT
TRBJ2-6	TRBV27	TRBD1	-	CASSLGAGGAPGANVLTF	TGTGCCAGCAGTTTAGGGGCAGGGGGCGCCCCTGGGGCCAACGTCCTGACTTTC
TRBJ1-4	TRBV9	TRBD1	-	CASSSTTGGLEKLFF	TGTGCCAGCAGCTCGACGACAGGGGGTCTTGAAAAACTGTTTTTT
TRBJ2-1	TRBV5-5	-	-	CASSLWAPNEQFF	TGTGCCAGCAGCTTGTGGGCCCCTAATGAGCAGTTCTTC
TRBJ2-7	TRBV20-1	-	once	CSARDGKRLSGTHSYEQYF	TGCAGTGCTAGAGATGGTAAGAGGTTATCCGGGACTCACTCCTACGAGCAGTACTTC
TRBJ2-1	TRBV4-1	TRBD2	-	CASSQGLAYNEQFF	TGCGCCAGCAGCCAGGGACTAGCGTACAATGAGCAGTTCTTC
TRBJ2-1	TRBV5-1	TRBD1	-	CASSLWTGGSLNEQFF	TGCGCCAGCAGCTTGTGGACAGGGGGCTCCCTCAATGAGCAGTTCTTC
TRBJ2-1	TRBV2	TRBD1	-	CASLGQGTYNEQFF	TGTGCCAGTCTTGGACAGGGGACCTACAATGAGCAGTTCTTC
TRBJ1-1	TRBV29-1	-	-	CSVEGTDMNTEAFF	TGCAGCGTTGAAGGTACAGATATGAACACTGAAGCTTTCTTT
TRBJ1-4	TRBV5-1	-	-	CASSLWAANEKLFF	TGCGCCAGCAGCTTGTGGGCGGCTAATGAAAAACTGTTTTTT
TRBJ1-2	TRBV27	TRBD1	-	CASSLSGGSGYTF	TGTGCCAGCAGTTTATCAGGGGGCAGTGGCTACACCTTC
TRBJ2-1	TRBV12-5	-	-	CASGLVGVGDNPYNEQFF	TGTGCTAGTGGTTTGGTAGGAGTCGGGGACAACCCCTACAATGAGCAGTTCTTC
TRBJ2-2	TRBV7-9	TRBD1	-	CASSLNQGADTGELFF	TGTGCCAGCAGCTTAAATCAGGGGGCAGACACCGGGGAGCTGTTTTTT
TRBJ2-4	TRBV3-1	-	-	CASSHRFGDAKNIQYF	TGTGCCAGCAGCCACAGGTTCGGGGATGCCAAAAACATTCAGTACTTC
TRBJ1-2	TRBV6-2/TRBV6-3	-	-	CASSYSQGLDYGYTF	TGTGCCAGCAGTTACTCCCAGGGATTGGACTATGGCTACACCTTC
TRBJ1-1	TRBV12-5	TRBD1	-	CASGLVLGTATNTEAFF	TGTGCTAGTGGTTTGGTACTGGGGACAGCCACGAACACTGAAGCTTTCTTT
TRBJ1-2	TRBV7-8	-	-	CASSPRDVAGNYGYTF	TGTGCCAGCAGCCCTAGGGATGTGGCGGGGAACTATGGCTACACCTTC
TRBJ2-5	TRBV2	-	-	CASSEGVGNVETQYF	TGTGCCAGCAGTGAAGGGGTGGGGAATGTCGAGACCCAGTACTTC
TRBJ1-1	TRBV19	TRBD1	-	CASNGERGRIAEAFF	TGTGCCAGTAACGGAGAAAGGGGGCGCATCGCTGAAGCTTTCTTT
TRBJ2-5	TRBV11-3	-	-	CASSLASDRPETQYF	TGTGCCAGCAGCTTAGCCTCGGACAGACCAGAGACCCAGTACTTC
TRBJ2-7	TRBV3-1	TRBD1	-	CASSQDYDRGQYEQYF	TGTGCCAGCAGCCAAGATTACGACAGGGGGCAGTACGAGCAGTACTTC
TRBJ2-2	TRBV19	-	-	CASSIDGNTGELFF	TGTGCCAGTAGTATAGACGGCAACACCGGGGAGCTGTTTTTT
TRBJ1-3	TRBV19	-	-	CASAFTENTIYF	TGTGCCAGTGCATTCACTGAAAACACCATATATTTT
TRBJ2-1	TRBV7-2	-	-	CASSLPAGLGNNEQFF	TGTGCCAGCAGCTTACCTGCGGGGTTGGGGAACAATGAGCAGTTCTTC
TRBJ1-2	TRBV6-5	-	-	CASSYPGSAYGYTF	TGTGCCAGCAGTTACCCAGGGAGTGCGTATGGCTACACCTTC
TRBJ2-1	TRBV19	-	once	CASSMGLVQFF	TGTGCCAGTAGTATGGGACTGGTGCAGTTCTTC
TRBJ2-2	TRBV5-5	-	-	CATEGLNTGELFF	TGTGCCACCGAGGGCCTGAACACCGGGGAGCTGTTTTTT
TRBJ1-2	TRBV4-2	-	-	CASSQEAANYGYTF	TGTGCCAGCAGCCAAGAAGCAGCAAACTATGGCTACACCTTC
TRBJ1-4	TRBV27	-	-	CASSPQGEFANEKLFF	TGTGCCAGCAGTCCCCAAGGGGAGTTTGCTAATGAAAAACTGTTTTTT
TRBJ2-1	TRBV29-1	-	-	CSVEHKNNEQFF	TGCAGCGTTGAACATAAGAACAATGAGCAGTTCTTC
TRBJ1-2	TRBV29-1	TRBD1	-	CSVLTPQGYGYTF	TGCAGCGTTCTAACCCCACAGGGGTATGGCTACACCTTC
TRBJ2-7	TRBV27	-	few	CASSLQGVTYEQYF	TGTGCCAGCAGTCTACAGGGTGTTACGTACGAGCAGTACTTC
TRBJ2-3	TRBV5-6	-	-	CASSLVGTNTDTQYF	TGTGCCAGCAGCTTGGTGGGGACCAACACAGATACGCAGTATTTT
TRBJ2-7	TRBV19	TRBD1	-	CASSPGQVLTYEQYF	TGTGCCAGTAGCCCGGGACAGGTCCTAACCTACGAGCAGTACTTC
TRBJ1-5	TRBV2	-	-	CASSEERDFSINQPQHF	TGTGCCAGCAGTGAAGAGAGGGACTTCTCGATTAATCAGCCCCAGCATTTT
TRBJ2-7	TRBV19	-	-	CASQAAPSVTYEQYF	TGTGCCTCCCAGGCAGCGCCCAGCGTGACCTACGAGCAGTACTTC
TRBJ2-1	TRBV12-3/TRBV12-4	-	-	CASSLVDIREQFF	TGTGCCAGCAGTTTAGTCGATATAAGAGAGCAGTTCTTC
TRBJ2-2	TRBV28	TRBD1	-	CASSFRGQLTGELFF	TGTGCCAGCAGTTTTCGGGGACAGCTAACCGGGGAGCTGTTTTTT
TRBJ2-6	TRBV27	TRBD2	-	CASSPGEGSGANVLTF	TGTGCCAGCTCTCCGGGGGAGGGATCTGGGGCCAACGTCCTGACTTTC
TRBJ2-7	TRBV28	TRBD1	-	CASSWDRGFYEQYF	TGTGCCAGCAGTTGGGACAGGGGGTTCTACGAGCAGTACTTC
TRBJ2-1	TRBV4-1	TRBD2	-	CASSQGLAGENEQFF	TGCGCCAGCAGCCAAGGGCTAGCGGGGGAGAATGAGCAGTTCTTC
TRBJ2-7	TRBV20-1	TRBD1	-	CSALSWGQGVAYEQYF	TGCAGTGCCTTAAGTTGGGGACAGGGGGTTGCCTACGAGCAGTACTTC
TRBJ2-7	TRBV15	-	-	CATQDGNSYEQYF	TGTGCCACCCAGGACGGTAACTCCTACGAGCAGTACTTC
TRBJ2-1	TRBV5-5	-	-	CASSFVAYNEQFF	TGTGCCAGCAGCTTCGTGGCCTACAATGAGCAGTTCTTC
TRBJ1-6	TRBV7-9	-	-	CASRAGRTINSPLHF	TGTGCCAGCAGGGCTGGACGGACGATAAATTCACCCCTCCACTTT
TRBJ2-7	TRBV4-1	TRBD1	-	CASSQENRGPYEQYF	TGCGCCAGCAGCCAAGAAAACAGGGGGCCCTACGAGCAGTACTTC
TRBJ2-2	TRBV5-1	-	-	CASSLSGGDYTGELFF	TGCGCCAGCAGCTTGAGTGGGGGCGATTATACCGGGGAGCTGTTTTTT
TRBJ1-5	TRBV20-1	-	once	CSARDVGGQRGNQPQHF	TGCAGTGCTAGAGACGTCGGAGGGCAAAGGGGCAATCAGCCCCAGCATTTT
TRBJ1-1	TRBV3-1	-	-	CASSHKSPGQNTEAFF	TGTGCCAGCAGCCACAAAAGTCCGGGACAGAACACTGAAGCTTTCTTT
TRBJ2-7	TRBV9	-	-	CASRSSASDEQYF	TGTGCCAGCAGGAGTAGCGCTTCCGACGAGCAGTACTTC
TRBJ2-7	TRBV6-6	-	-	CASSPRDTSGSYEQYF	TGTGCCAGCAGCCCGCGGGACACCAGTGGGTCCTACGAGCAGTACTTC